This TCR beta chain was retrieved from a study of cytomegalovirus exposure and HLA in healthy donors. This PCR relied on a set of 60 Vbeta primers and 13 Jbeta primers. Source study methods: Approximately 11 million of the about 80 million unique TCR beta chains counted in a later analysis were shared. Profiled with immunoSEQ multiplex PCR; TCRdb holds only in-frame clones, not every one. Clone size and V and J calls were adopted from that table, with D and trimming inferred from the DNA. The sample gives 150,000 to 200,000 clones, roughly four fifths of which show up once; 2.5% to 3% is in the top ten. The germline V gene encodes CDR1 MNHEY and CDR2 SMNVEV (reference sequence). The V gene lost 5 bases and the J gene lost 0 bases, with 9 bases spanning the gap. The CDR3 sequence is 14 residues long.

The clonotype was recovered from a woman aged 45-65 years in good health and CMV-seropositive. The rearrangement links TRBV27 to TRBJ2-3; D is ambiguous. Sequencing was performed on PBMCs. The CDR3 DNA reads TGTGCCAGCAGTCCTTTATCGAGCACAGATACGCAGTATTTT. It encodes CASSPLSSTDTQYF.